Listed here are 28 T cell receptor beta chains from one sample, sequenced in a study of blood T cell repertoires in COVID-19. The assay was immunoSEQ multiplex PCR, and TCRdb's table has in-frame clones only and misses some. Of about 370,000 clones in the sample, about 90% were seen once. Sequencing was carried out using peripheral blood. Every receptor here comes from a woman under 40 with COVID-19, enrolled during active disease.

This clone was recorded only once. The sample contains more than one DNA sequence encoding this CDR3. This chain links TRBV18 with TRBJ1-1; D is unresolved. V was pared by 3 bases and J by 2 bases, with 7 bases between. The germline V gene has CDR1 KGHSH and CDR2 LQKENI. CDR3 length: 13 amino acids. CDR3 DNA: TGTGCCAGCTCACCTGAGGGAAACACTGAAGCTTTCTTT. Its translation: CASSPEGNTEAFF.

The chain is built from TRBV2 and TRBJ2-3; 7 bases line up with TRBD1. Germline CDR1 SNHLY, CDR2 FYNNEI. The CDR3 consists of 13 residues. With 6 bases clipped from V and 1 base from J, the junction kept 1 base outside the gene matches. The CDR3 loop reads CASRGQRTDTQYF. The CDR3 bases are TGTGCCAGCAGGGGACAGCGCACAGATACGCAGTATTTT.

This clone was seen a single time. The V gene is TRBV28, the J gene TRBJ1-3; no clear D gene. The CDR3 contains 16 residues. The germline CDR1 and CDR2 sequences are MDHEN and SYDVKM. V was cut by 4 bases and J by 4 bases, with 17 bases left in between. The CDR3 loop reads CASSSFGVEGGNTIYF. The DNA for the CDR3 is TGTGCCAGCAGTTCCTTCGGGGTGGAGGGCGGAAACACCATATATTTT.

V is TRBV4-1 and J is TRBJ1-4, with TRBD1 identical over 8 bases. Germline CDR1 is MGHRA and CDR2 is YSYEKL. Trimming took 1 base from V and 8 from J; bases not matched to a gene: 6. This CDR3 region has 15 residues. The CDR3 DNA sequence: TGCGCCAGCAGCCAAGTTCCAGGGGGCCAAGAAAAACTGTTTTTT. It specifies CASSQVPGGQEKLFF.

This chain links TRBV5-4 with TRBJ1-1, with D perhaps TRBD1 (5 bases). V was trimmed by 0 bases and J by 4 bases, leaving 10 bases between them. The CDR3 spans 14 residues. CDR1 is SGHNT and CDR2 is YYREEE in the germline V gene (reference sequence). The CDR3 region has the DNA TGTGCCAGCAGCTTGGCAATTGGGGCCACTGAAGCTTTCTTT. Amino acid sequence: CASSLAIGATEAFF.

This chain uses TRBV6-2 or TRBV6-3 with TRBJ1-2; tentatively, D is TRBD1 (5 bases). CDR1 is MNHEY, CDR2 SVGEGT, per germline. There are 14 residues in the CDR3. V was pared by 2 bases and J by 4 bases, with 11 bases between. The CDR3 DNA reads TGTGCCAGCAGTTACCCCGCCGGGGGCTATGGCTACACCTTC. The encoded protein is CASSYPAGGYGYTF.

The CDR3 sequence is CATEQGNTIYF. DNA of the CDR3: TGTGCCACCGAACAAGGAAACACCATATATTTT. V is TRBV7-9 and J is TRBJ1-3; D is undetermined. V was clipped by 10 bases and J by 4 bases, with 8 bases between them. Looked up from germline, CDR1 is SEHNR and CDR2 is FQNEAQ (reference sequence). The CDR3 spans 11 residues.

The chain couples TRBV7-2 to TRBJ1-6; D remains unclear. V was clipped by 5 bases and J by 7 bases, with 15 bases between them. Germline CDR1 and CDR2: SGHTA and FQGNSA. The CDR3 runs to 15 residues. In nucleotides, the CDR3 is TGTGCCAGCAGCCCCCCCAGGCAGGCCAATTCACCCCTCCACTTT. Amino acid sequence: CASSPPRQANSPLHF. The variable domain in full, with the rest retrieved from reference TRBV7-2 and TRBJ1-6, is GAGVSQSPSNKVTEKGKDVELRCDPISGHTALYWYRQSLGQGLEFLIYFQGNSAPDKSGLPSDRFSAERTGGSVSTLTIQRTQQEDSAVYLCASSPPRQANSPLHFGNGTRLTVT.

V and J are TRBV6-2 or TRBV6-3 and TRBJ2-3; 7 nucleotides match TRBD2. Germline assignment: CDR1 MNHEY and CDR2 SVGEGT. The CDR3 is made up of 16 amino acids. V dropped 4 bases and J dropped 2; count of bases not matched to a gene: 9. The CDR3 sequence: CASSFARERITDTQYF. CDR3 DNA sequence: TGTGCCAGCAGTTTTGCGCGGGAGAGAATCACAGATACGCAGTATTTT.

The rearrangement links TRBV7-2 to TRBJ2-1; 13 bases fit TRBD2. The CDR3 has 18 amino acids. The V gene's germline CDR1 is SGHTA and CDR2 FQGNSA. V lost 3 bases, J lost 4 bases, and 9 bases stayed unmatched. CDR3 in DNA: TGTGCCAGCAGCTTCCTAGGGACTAGCGGGGCGGGATACAATGAGCAGTTCTTC. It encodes CASSFLGTSGAGYNEQFF.

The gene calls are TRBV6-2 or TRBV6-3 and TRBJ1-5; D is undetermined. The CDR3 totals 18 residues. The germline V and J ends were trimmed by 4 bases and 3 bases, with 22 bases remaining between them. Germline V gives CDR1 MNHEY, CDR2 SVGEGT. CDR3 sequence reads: CASSSAFRLGSHNQPQHF. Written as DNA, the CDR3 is TGTGCCAGCAGTTCCGCCTTCCGGCTAGGGAGCCACAATCAGCCCCAGCATTTT.

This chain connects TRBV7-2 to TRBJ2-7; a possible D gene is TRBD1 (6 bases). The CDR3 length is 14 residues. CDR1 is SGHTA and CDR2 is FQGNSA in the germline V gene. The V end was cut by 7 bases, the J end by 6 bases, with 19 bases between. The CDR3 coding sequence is TGTGCCAGCACCGTACGGCAACAGGGTCGCGAGCAGTACTTC. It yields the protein CASTVRQQGREQYF.

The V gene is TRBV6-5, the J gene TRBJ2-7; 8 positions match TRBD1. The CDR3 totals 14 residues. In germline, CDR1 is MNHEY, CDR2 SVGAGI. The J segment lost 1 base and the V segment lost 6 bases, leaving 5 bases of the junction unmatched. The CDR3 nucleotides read TGTGCCAGCAGGGGACAGGAGCAATCCTACGAGCAGTACGTC. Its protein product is CASRGQEQSYEQYV.

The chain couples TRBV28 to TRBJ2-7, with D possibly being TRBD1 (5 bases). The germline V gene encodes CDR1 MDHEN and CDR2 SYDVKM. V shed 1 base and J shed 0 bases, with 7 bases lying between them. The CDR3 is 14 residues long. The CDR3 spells CASSLSDSSYEQYF. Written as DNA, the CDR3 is TGTGCCAGCAGTTTATCCGACAGCTCCTACGAGCAGTACTTC.

The DNA of the CDR3 is TGTGCCAGCAGCTTAGCCCCCTTAACCGACACCTCATACACAGATACGCAGTATTTT. Encoded protein: CASSLAPLTDTSYTDTQYF. The chain uses TRBV7-9 and TRBJ2-3; no definite D call. The CDR3 consists of 19 residues. The V gene's germline CDR1 is SEHNR and CDR2 FQNEAQ (reference sequence). V was pared by 0 bases and J by 2 bases, with 21 bases between.

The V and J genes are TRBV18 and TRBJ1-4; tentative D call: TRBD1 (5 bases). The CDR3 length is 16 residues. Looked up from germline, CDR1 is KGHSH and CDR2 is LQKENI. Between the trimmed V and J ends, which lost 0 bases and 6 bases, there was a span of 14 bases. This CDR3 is CASSPPRLGGDEKLFF. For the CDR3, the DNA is TGTGCCAGCTCACCACCGAGACTTGGAGGGGATGAAAAACTGTTTTTT.

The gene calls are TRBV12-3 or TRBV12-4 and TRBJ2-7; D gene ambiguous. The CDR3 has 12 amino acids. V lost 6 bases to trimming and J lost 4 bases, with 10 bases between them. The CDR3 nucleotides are TGTGCCAGCAGACTAAGAGCTTACGAGCAGTACTTC. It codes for CASRLRAYEQYF.

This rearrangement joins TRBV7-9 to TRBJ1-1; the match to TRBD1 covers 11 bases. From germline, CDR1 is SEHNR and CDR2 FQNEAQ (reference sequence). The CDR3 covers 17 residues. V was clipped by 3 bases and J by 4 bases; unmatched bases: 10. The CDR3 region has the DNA TGTGCCAGCAGCTTGGGGGACAGGGGGAAGTTCGGCACTGAAGCTTTCTTT. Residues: CASSLGDRGKFGTEAFF.

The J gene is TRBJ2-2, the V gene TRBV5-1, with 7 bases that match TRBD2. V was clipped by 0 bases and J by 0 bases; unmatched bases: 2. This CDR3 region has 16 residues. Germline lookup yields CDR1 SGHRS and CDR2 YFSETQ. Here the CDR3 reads CASSLAAGANTGELFF. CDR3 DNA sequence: TGCGCCAGCAGCTTGGCCGCGGGAGCGAACACCGGGGAGCTGTTTTTT.

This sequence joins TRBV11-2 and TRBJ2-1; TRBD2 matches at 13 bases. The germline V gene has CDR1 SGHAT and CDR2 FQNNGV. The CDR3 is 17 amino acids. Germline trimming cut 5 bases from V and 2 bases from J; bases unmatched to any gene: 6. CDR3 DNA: TGTGCCAGCAGCCTGCGACTAGCGGGGGGTACCTACAATGAGCAGTTCTTC. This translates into CASSLRLAGGTYNEQFF.

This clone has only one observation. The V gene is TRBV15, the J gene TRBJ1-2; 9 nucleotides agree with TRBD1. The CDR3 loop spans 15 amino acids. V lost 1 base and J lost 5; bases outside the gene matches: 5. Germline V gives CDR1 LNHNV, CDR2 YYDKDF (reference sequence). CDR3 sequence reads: CATSRGGQGSYGYTF. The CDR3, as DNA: TGTGCCACCAGCAGAGGGGGACAGGGCAGTTATGGCTACACCTTC. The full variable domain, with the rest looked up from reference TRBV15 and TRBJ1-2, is DAMVIQNPRYQVTQFGKPVTLSCSQTLNHNVMYWYQQKSSQAPKLLFHYYDKDFNNEADTPDNFQSRRPNTSFCFLDIRSPGLGDTAMYLCATSRGGQGSYGYTFGSGTRLTVV.

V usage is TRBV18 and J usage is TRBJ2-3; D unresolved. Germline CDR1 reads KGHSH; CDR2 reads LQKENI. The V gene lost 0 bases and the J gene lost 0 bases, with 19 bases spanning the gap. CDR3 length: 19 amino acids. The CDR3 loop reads CASSPPVRDFYLSTDTQYF. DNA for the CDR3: TGTGCCAGCTCACCACCGGTTCGCGATTTTTACCTTAGCACAGATACGCAGTATTTT.

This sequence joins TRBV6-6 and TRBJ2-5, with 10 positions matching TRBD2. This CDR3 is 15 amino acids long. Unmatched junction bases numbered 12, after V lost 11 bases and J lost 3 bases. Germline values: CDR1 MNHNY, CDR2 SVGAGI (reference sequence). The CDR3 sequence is CAHGGSGGLEETQYF. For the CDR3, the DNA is TGTGCCCACGGTGGTAGCGGGGGGTTGGAAGAGACCCAGTACTTC.

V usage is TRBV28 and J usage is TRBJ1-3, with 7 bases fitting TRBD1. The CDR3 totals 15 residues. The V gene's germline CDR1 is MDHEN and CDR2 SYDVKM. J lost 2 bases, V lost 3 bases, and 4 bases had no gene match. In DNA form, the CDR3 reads TGTGCCAGCAGTTTCCGGGACAGAGCTGGAAACACCATATATTTT. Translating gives CASSFRDRAGNTIYF.

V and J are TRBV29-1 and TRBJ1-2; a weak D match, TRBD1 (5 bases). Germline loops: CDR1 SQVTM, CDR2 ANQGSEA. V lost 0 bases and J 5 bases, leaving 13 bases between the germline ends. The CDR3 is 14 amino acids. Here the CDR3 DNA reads TGCAGCGTTGAAGAGACCAGGGTGCGGTATGGCTACACCTTC. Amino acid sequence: CSVEETRVRYGYTF.

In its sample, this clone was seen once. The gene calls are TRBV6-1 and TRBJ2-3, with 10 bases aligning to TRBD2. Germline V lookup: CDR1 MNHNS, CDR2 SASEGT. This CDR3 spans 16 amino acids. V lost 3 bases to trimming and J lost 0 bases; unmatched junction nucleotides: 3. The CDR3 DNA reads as TGTGCCAGCAGTGATTGGACTAGCGGTAGCACAGATACGCAGTATTTT. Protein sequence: CASSDWTSGSTDTQYF.

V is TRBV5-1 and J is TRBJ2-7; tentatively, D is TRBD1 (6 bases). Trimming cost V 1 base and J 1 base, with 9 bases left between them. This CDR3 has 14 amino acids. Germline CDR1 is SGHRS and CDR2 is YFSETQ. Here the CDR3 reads CASSLNRESYEQYF. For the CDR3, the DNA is TGCGCCAGCAGCTTGAACAGGGAATCCTACGAGCAGTACTTC.

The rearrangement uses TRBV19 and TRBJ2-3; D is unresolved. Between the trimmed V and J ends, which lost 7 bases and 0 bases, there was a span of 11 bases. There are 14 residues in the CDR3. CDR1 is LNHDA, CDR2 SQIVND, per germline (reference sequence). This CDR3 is CASNIRWSTDTQYF. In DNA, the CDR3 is TGTGCCAGTAATATTCGGTGGAGCACAGATACGCAGTATTTT.